The rows below give T cell receptor beta chains drawn from one sample of a study of cytomegalovirus exposure and HLA in healthy donors. Measured with immunoSEQ multiplex PCR; TCRdb has only the in-frame clones, and not every one. Seen here are about 130,000 clones, 80% observed once, and the top ten hold around 8.9%. Material for sequencing was PBMCs. These receptors were collected from a man aged 25 to 45 in good health and CMV-seropositive. Each CDR3 is given with its conserved first and last residue. The D gene is left open where the match is weak. Where a row states a size, it is once, few, many or the class of an expanded clone; other rows omit it.

>-|-|TRBV21-1|TRBJ2-7
CASGYRERREQYF
TGTGCCAGCGGGTACAGGGAAAGGCGCGAGCAGTACTTC
>once|-|TRBV7-3|TRBJ1-1
CASSSLRLKNTEAFF
TGTGCCAGCAGCTCACTGCGGTTAAAGAACACTGAAGCTTTCTTT
>-|-|TRBV9|TRBJ2-7
CASSVDLGRGHYEQYF
TGTGCCAGCAGCGTAGATTTGGGCCGTGGCCACTACGAGCAGTACTTC
>-|-|TRBV13|TRBJ1-4
CASSNRHHEKLFF
TGTGCCAGCAGCAACAGACACCATGAAAAACTGTTTTTT
>-|TRBD1|TRBV19|TRBJ1-5
CASTPWGQGENQPQHF
TGTGCCAGTACCCCATGGGGACAGGGCGAAAATCAGCCCCAGCATTTT
>-|-|TRBV28|TRBJ2-3
CASSPLTGLDTQYF
TGTGCCAGCAGTCCCCTCACAGGGTTGGATACGCAGTATTTT
>-|TRBD1|TRBV19|TRBJ2-2
CASSTGTGDTGELFF
TGTGCCAGCTCCACCGGGACAGGGGACACCGGGGAGCTGTTTTTT
>once|-|TRBV7-2|TRBJ1-4
CASSLESIIDNKLFF
TGTGCCAGCAGCTTAGAATCCATTATCGACAATAAACTGTTTTTT
>-|TRBD1|TRBV6-1|TRBJ2-6
CASSDRSGGPVGANVLTF
TGTGCCAGCAGTGATAGGTCAGGGGGCCCTGTCGGGGCCAACGTCCTGACTTTC
>-|TRBD1|TRBV29-1|TRBJ1-5
CSVVDRGNQPQHF
TGCAGCGTGGTAGACAGGGGCAATCAGCCCCAGCATTTT
>-|TRBD1|TRBV5-4|TRBJ1-1
CASSSRQTGGNTEAFF
TGTGCCAGCAGCTCACGCCAGACAGGGGGGAACACTGAAGCTTTCTTT
>few|TRBD1|TRBV12-5|TRBJ2-7
CASVAGGYEQYF
TGTGCTAGTGTTGCAGGGGGCTACGAGCAGTACTTC
>-|TRBD1|TRBV27|TRBJ1-1
CASSPWGQGNTEAFF
TGTGCCAGCAGCCCTTGGGGACAGGGGAACACTGAAGCTTTCTTT
>-|TRBD2|TRBV9|TRBJ2-5
CASSVVSGVGETQYF
TGTGCCAGCAGCGTAGTAAGCGGGGTGGGCGAGACCCAGTACTTC
>-|-|TRBV6-5|TRBJ2-5
CASSSWGGQDQETQYF
TGTGCCAGCAGTTCTTGGGGGGGGCAAGACCAAGAGACCCAGTACTTC
>once|TRBD1|TRBV19|TRBJ1-2
CASSQGGASGYTF
TGTGCCAGTAGCCAGGGGGGCGCATCTGGCTACACCTTC
>-|-|TRBV28|TRBJ1-4
CASSLTGMDEKLFF
TGTGCCAGCAGTTTAACAGGGATGGACGAAAAACTGTTTTTT
>-|TRBD1|TRBV29-1|TRBJ2-7
CSVEAQGEYF
TGCAGCGTTGAAGCCCAGGGGGAGTACTTC
>-|TRBD1|TRBV5-1|TRBJ1-4
CASSQDRASEKLFF
TGCGCCAGCAGCCAGGACAGGGCGAGTGAAAAACTGTTTTTT
>-|TRBD1|TRBV11-2|TRBJ2-3
CASSLVGTGGFLFSDTQYF
TGTGCCAGCAGCTTAGTCGGGACAGGGGGCTTTTTATTTTCGGATACGCAGTATTTT
>once|-|TRBV19|TRBJ2-3
CASSIEGRRTDTQYF
TGTGCCAGTAGTATAGAGGGCAGGCGCACAGATACGCAGTATTTT
>-|-|TRBV27|TRBJ1-1
CASGWRGRTEAFF
TGTGCCAGCGGTTGGCGGGGGCGAACTGAAGCTTTCTTT
>-|TRBD2|TRBV4-1|TRBJ2-1
CASSTRLAGGNEQFF
TGCGCCAGCAGCACCCGACTAGCGGGGGGGAATGAGCAGTTCTTC
>few|TRBD1|TRBV19|TRBJ2-1
CASSFLQPGQGAYEQFF
TGTGCCAGTAGTTTCCTCCAACCGGGACAGGGGGCCTATGAGCAGTTCTTC
>-|TRBD1|TRBV19|TRBJ2-1
CASTWTGSYNEQFF
TGTGCCAGTACATGGACAGGGAGTTACAATGAGCAGTTCTTC
>-|-|TRBV5-5|TRBJ2-3
CASSLLGDFTDTQYF
TGTGCCAGCAGCTTGCTAGGGGACTTCACAGATACGCAGTATTTT
>few|TRBD1|TRBV18|TRBJ2-7
CASSYRGAGLLPYEQYF
TGTGCCAGTTCATACAGGGGCGCCGGATTGTTACCCTACGAGCAGTACTTC
>-|-|TRBV7-9|TRBJ1-6
CASSWANSPLHF
TGTGCCAGCAGCTGGGCCAATTCACCCCTCCACTTT
>-|TRBD1|TRBV6-5|TRBJ2-7
CASSYGQGAYEQYF
TGTGCCAGCAGTTACGGGCAGGGGGCCTACGAGCAGTACTTC
>-|-|TRBV18|TRBJ2-1
CASSPPREREQFF
TGTGCCAGCTCACCCCCCCGGGAGAGAGAGCAGTTCTTC
>-|TRBD1|TRBV29-1|TRBJ2-2
CSVEGGTVNTGELFF
TGCAGCGTTGAAGGTGGGACAGTTAACACCGGGGAGCTGTTTTTT
>few|-|TRBV11-2|TRBJ1-4
CASSLDGATNEKLFF
TGTGCCAGCAGCTTAGACGGGGCAACTAATGAAAAACTGTTTTTT
>-|-|TRBV10-3|TRBJ1-2
CATDGGARDGYTF
TGTGCCACCGATGGGGGGGCTCGAGATGGCTACACCTTC
>-|-|TRBV13|TRBJ1-2
CASSFRGLQSFESYGYTF
TGTGCCAGCAGCTTCAGGGGACTACAATCCTTCGAGAGCTATGGCTACACCTTC
>-|TRBD2|TRBV5-1|TRBJ2-3
CASSLGLAGITDTQYF
TGCGCCAGCAGCTTGGGACTAGCGGGGATCACAGATACGCAGTATTTT
>-|TRBD2|TRBV13|TRBJ2-1
CASRLTSGGLNEQFF
TGTGCCAGCAGACTGACTAGCGGGGGGTTGAATGAGCAGTTCTTC
>-|TRBD1|TRBV11-2|TRBJ2-3
CASSFRGRSTDTQYF
TGTGCCAGCAGCTTCAGGGGGCGTTCAACAGATACGCAGTATTTT
>once|TRBD1|TRBV6-5|TRBJ2-5
CASTQGAEKTQYF
TGTGCCAGCACTCAGGGGGCAGAGAAGACCCAGTACTTC
>-|-|TRBV5-1|TRBJ2-2
CASSRGPIGDTGELFF
TGCGCCAGCAGCCGTGGGCCTATCGGGGACACCGGGGAGCTGTTTTTT
>-|-|TRBV6-1|TRBJ2-5
CASSEAAGQRETQYF
TGTGCCAGCAGTGAAGCGGCAGGACAGAGAGAGACCCAGTACTTC
>-|-|TRBV21-1|TRBJ2-7
CASSTPLAVYEQYF
TGTGCCAGCAGCACTCCTCTCGCAGTATACGAGCAGTACTTC
>-|-|TRBV4-2|TRBJ2-1
CASSQGATGFEQFF
TGTGCCAGCAGCCAAGGCGCCACAGGGTTTGAGCAGTTCTTC
>few|TRBD1|TRBV4-1|TRBJ2-1
CASSQEERTGSYNEQFF
TGCGCCAGCAGCCAAGAAGAACGGACAGGGTCCTACAATGAGCAGTTCTTC